A selection of T cell receptor beta chains follows, all from one sample in a study of STAT5B mutations in CD4+ large granular lymphocyte leukemia. Assay: immunoSEQ multiplex PCR; the TCRdb copy retains only in-frame clones and omits some. The profile shows about 46,000 clones, 80% to 85% of them singletons. Sequences were obtained from CD4+ T cells from blood buffy coats. These receptor sequences come from a human donor in good health. Both conserved end residues are part of each CDR3. A D gene is named only where the DNA matches it firmly. Clone size is stated in some rows and not others, as once, few, many or a class when expanded.

D	V	J	size	CDR3	DNA
.	TRBV5-4	TRBJ2-1	once	CASSLAGGNEQFF	TGTGCCAGCAGCTTGGCTGGCGGCAATGAGCAGTTCTTC
.	TRBV7-2	TRBJ1-5	.	CASSLRGGSAGNQPQHF	TGTGCCAGCAGCTTAAGGGGCGGGTCGGCGGGCAATCAGCCCCAGCATTTT
TRBD1	TRBV6-5	TRBJ1-4	.	CASSGTGGEKLFF	TGTGCCAGCAGTGGGACAGGTGGTGAAAAACTGTTTTTT
.	TRBV25-1	TRBJ1-3	.	CASSESQTGFTGNTIYF	TGTGCCAGCAGTGAATCGCAGACAGGTTTTACTGGAAACACCATATATTTT
.	TRBV30	TRBJ2-2	once	CAWNGQNTGELFF	TGTGCCTGGAACGGACAGAACACCGGGGAGCTGTTTTTT
TRBD1	TRBV5-4	TRBJ1-4	.	CASSPGTGNEKLFF	TGTGCCAGCAGCCCCGGGACAGGGAATGAAAAACTGTTTTTT
TRBD2	TRBV5-4	TRBJ2-1	.	CASSFAGGSYNEQFF	TGTGCCAGCAGCTTCGCGGGAGGTTCCTACAATGAGCAGTTCTTC
TRBD2	TRBV29-1	TRBJ2-7	.	CSVQRGGSSYEQYF	TGCAGCGTTCAGCGGGGGGGGAGCTCCTACGAGCAGTACTTC
TRBD1	TRBV5-4	TRBJ1-1	.	CASSLNRGNTEAFF	TGTGCCAGCAGCTTGAACAGGGGGAACACTGAAGCTTTCTTT
.	TRBV11-2	TRBJ1-6	once	CASSLDPGRNSPLHF	TGTGCCAGCAGCTTAGATCCAGGGCGGAATTCACCCCTCCACTTT
TRBD1	TRBV4-2	TRBJ1-1	.	CASSQELILPGDRVNTEAFF	TGTGCCAGCAGCCAAGAACTGATACTACCCGGGGACAGGGTTAATACTGAAGCTTTCTTT
.	TRBV9	TRBJ2-3	.	CASSVGLEGDTQYF	TGTGCCAGCAGCGTAGGACTAGAAGGAGATACGCAGTATTTT
TRBD2	TRBV19	TRBJ2-4	.	CASSMEGAGGIQYF	TGTGCCAGTAGTATGGAAGGCGCGGGGGGCATTCAGTACTTC
.	TRBV11-1	TRBJ2-7	.	CASSRLGGSEQYF	TGTGCCAGCAGCCGCTTGGGCGGTTCCGAGCAGTACTTC
.	TRBV2	TRBJ2-7	.	CASNDGTLTYEQYF	TGTGCCAGCAATGACGGGACGTTAACCTACGAGCAGTACTTC
.	TRBV29-1	TRBJ1-1	few	CSVVGRLNTEAFF	TGCAGCGTTGTGGGACGTCTGAACACTGAAGCTTTCTTT
TRBD1	TRBV19	TRBJ1-6	.	CASSLQGNSPLHF	TGTGCCAGTAGTTTACAGGGGAATTCACCCCTCCACTTT
.	TRBV5-1	TRBJ1-5	.	CASSLETGVGQPQHF	TGCGCCAGCAGCTTGGAGACCGGGGTGGGTCAGCCCCAGCATTTT
.	TRBV25-1	TRBJ2-4	.	CASRRDMSKNIQYF	TGTGCCAGCAGACGGGACATGAGCAAAAACATTCAGTACTTC
TRBD1	TRBV5-1	TRBJ2-7	once	CASSPWGTGIHEQYF	TGCGCCAGTTCACCGTGGGGGACAGGGATCCACGAGCAGTACTTC
.	TRBV7-3	TRBJ2-7	.	CASSSVAGYEQYF	TGTGCCAGCAGCTCGGTCGCGGGGTACGAGCAGTACTTC
.	TRBV5-1	TRBJ2-5	.	CASGGPQGETQYF	TGCGCCAGCGGCGGGCCTCAGGGGGAGACCCAGTACTTC
.	TRBV27	TRBJ1-5	.	CASSLARDNQPQHF	TGTGCCAGCAGTTTAGCACGGGATAATCAGCCCCAGCATTTT
.	TRBV6-4	TRBJ2-3	.	CASSVGGARPFTDTQYF	TGTGCCAGCAGTGTGGGGGGGGCGAGGCCCTTCACAGATACGCAGTATTTT
.	TRBV11-2	TRBJ1-2	.	CASSLGRDGYTF	TGTGCCAGCAGCTTAGGCAGGGATGGCTACACCTTC
TRBD2	TRBV5-4	TRBJ2-2	.	CASSLGGGLGHTGELFF	TGTGCCAGCAGCTTAGGGGGGGGACTAGGTCACACCGGGGAGCTGTTTTTT
.	TRBV18	TRBJ2-2	.	CASEPQSGVTGELFF	TGTGCCAGCGAACCCCAATCGGGGGTCACCGGGGAGCTGTTTTTT